Listed here are 14 T cell receptor beta chains from one sample, sequenced in a study of a mutant IDH1 vaccine in newly diagnosed glioma. The method was immunoSEQ multiplex PCR; TCRdb's version includes in-frame clones alone and lacks a portion of them. The table shows 15,000 to 20,000 clones, with about 95% occurring only once. Time point noted: baseline, week 1 (first vaccination visit). The treatment was: pre-vaccination baseline after standard-of-care therapy. Here the sequenced sample was peripheral blood mononuclear cells (PBMCs), taken from a glioma patient treated with radiotherapy, temozolomide or both. These receptors were taken from a woman aged 18-29 years with glioma. Some clones in this sample may be carry-over from other donors' samples.

The J gene is TRBJ1-5, the V gene TRBV27, with 7 bases lining up with TRBD1. The CDR3 is made up of 12 amino acids. Germline CDR1 reads MNHEY; CDR2 reads SMNVEV (reference sequence). The CDR3 DNA reads as TGTACTTCAGGGGGGCTCAATCAGCCCCAGCATTTT. The encoded protein is CTSGGLNQPQHF.

This clone was found once. The chain couples TRBV7-6 to TRBJ2-7; 9 bases fit TRBD1. This CDR3 comprises 14 residues. The V and J ends lost 2 bases and 7 bases, in that order; junction bases with no gene match: 6. In germline, CDR1 is SGHVS, CDR2 FNYEAQ. CDR3 coding DNA: TGTGCCAGCAGCTTAACTGGGACAGGGCGAGAGCAGTACTTC. It yields the protein CASSLTGTGREQYF.

This sequence joins TRBV28 and TRBJ1-2; D may be TRBD1 (5 bases). Germline CDR1 reads MDHEN; CDR2 reads SYDVKM. CDR3 size: 15 residues. V was shortened by 3 bases and J by 4 bases, with 15 bases between the two germline ends. The CDR3: CASSFTLGRGYGYTF. CDR3 nucleotide sequence: TGTGCCAGCAGTTTCACCTTAGGGAGGGGCTATGGCTACACCTTC.

The chain links TRBV5-1 to TRBJ2-1; 13 bases align to TRBD2. The V and J ends lost 5 bases and 8 bases, in that order; junction bases with no gene match: 10. Germline lookup yields CDR1 SGHRS and CDR2 YFSETQ. CDR3 size: 16 residues. The CDR3 DNA reads TGCGCCAGCAGTCTGAGGTGGACTAGCGGGAGATATGAGCAGTTCTTC. Its protein is CASSLRWTSGRYEQFF.

This chain uses TRBV7-2 with TRBJ2-3, with a weak D call TRBD2 (6 bases). From germline, CDR1 is SGHTA and CDR2 FQGNSA. CDR3 size: 14 residues. The V end was cut by 1 base, the J end by 3 bases, with 8 bases between. The CDR3 region has the DNA TGTGCCAGCAGCTTAGTCGGGGGAACAGATACGCAGTATTTT. It codes for CASSLVGGTDTQYF.

This clone occurred once. The CDR3 loop is CASSPLGLNQPQHF. The CDR3 DNA is TGTGCCAGCAGCCCCCTAGGCCTTAATCAGCCCCAGCATTTT. This chain uses TRBV7-9 with TRBJ1-5; no definite D call. Germline V gene sequence: CDR1 SEHNR, CDR2 FQNEAQ (reference sequence). This CDR3 is built from 14 residues. V lost 5 bases and J 4 bases, leaving 12 bases between the germline ends.

This sequence joins TRBV6-6 and TRBJ1-6; D is undetermined. CDR1 is MNHNY and CDR2 is SVGAGI in the germline V gene (reference sequence). V shed 2 bases and J shed 7 bases, with 3 bases lying between them. This CDR3 region has 12 residues. The chain's CDR3 is CASSYLNSPLHF. For the CDR3, the DNA is TGTGCCAGCAGTTACCTAAATTCACCCCTCCACTTT.

The V call is TRBV11-3, the J call TRBJ2-1; possibly TRBD1 for D (6 bases). CDR1 is SGHNT and CDR2 is YENEEA in the germline V gene. V was cut by 5 bases and J by 0 bases, with 17 bases left in between. The CDR3 is 17 amino acids. CDR3 in DNA: TGTGCCAGCAGCCCGTTACCGAGGGGGAGCTCCTACAATGAGCAGTTCTTC. This sequence encodes CASSPLPRGSSYNEQFF.

The rearrangement uses TRBV10-3 and TRBJ1-1; D ambiguous. V shed 11 bases and J shed 1 base, with 14 bases lying between them. CDR1 is ENHRY and CDR2 is SYGVKD in the germline V gene. This CDR3 region has 13 residues. The CDR3 DNA reads TGTGCCGTATGGACCGCCTCGAACACTGAAGCTTTCTTT. This codes for CAVWTASNTEAFF.

V and J are TRBV29-1 and TRBJ2-1, with D hard to call. V lost 4 bases, J lost 7 bases, and 8 bases lay in between. Germline CDR1 reads SQVTM; CDR2 reads ANQGSEA. The CDR3 is made up of 11 amino acids. CDR3 DNA sequence: TGCAGCGTTGCACCGGTAAATGAGCAGTTCTTC. Translated, it gives CSVAPVNEQFF.

This clone was observed once. The chain has TRBV7-2 and TRBJ1-5, with 11 bases that match TRBD1. Germline V gene lookup returns CDR1 SGHTA and CDR2 FQGNSA. The V and J ends lost 5 bases and 6 bases, in that order; junction bases with no gene match: 12. The CDR3 contains 17 residues. The CDR3 is CASSGQGAGYRSQPQHF. The CDR3 DNA follows: TGTGCCAGCAGCGGACAGGGGGCAGGATATCGGAGTCAGCCCCAGCATTTT.

V and J are TRBV5-1 and TRBJ1-1; 7 bases map to TRBD1. V gave up 4 bases and J gave up 8 bases; unmatched junction bases: 14. Per the germline V gene, CDR1 is SGHRS and CDR2 is YFSETQ. This CDR3 comprises 15 residues. The CDR3 region is CASSAGTEGGKEAFF. CDR3 DNA: TGCGCCAGCAGCGCTGGGACAGAGGGTGGTAAAGAAGCTTTCTTT. Using reference TRBV5-1 and TRBJ1-1 for the parts outside the CDR3, the full variable domain is KAGVTQTPRYLIKTRGQQVTLSCSPISGHRSVSWYQQTPGQGLQFLFEYFSETQRNKGNFPGRFSGRQFSNSRSEMNVSTLELGDSALYLCASSAGTEGGKEAFFGQGTRLTVV.

CDR3 DNA: TGTGCCAGCAGCTTGATGAAGAGTGGCAGGGGGCCTCAGCCCCAGCATTTT. It specifies CASSLMKSGRGPQPQHF. The gene calls are TRBV5-8 and TRBJ1-5, with 8 bases that match TRBD1. CDR1 and CDR2 from the germline V gene are SGHTS and YDEGEE. Trimming took 1 base from V and 6 from J; bases not matched to a gene: 12. This CDR3 region has 17 residues. The entire variable domain, with the rest obtained from reference TRBV5-8 and TRBJ1-5, is as follows: EAGVTQSPTHLIKTRGQQATLRCSPISGHTSVYWYQQALGLGLQFLLWYDEGEERNRGNFPPRFSGRQFPNYSSELNVNALELEDSALYLCASSLMKSGRGPQPQHFGDGTRLSIL.

The rearrangement joins TRBV6-6 to TRBJ1-6; possible D gene TRBD1, 5 bases. The germline CDR1 and CDR2 sequences are MNHNY and SVGAGI (reference sequence). The CDR3 has 14 amino acids. Trimming removed 5 bases at V and 8 bases at J, with 13 bases between. CDR3 region: CASSPTASDSPLHF. The CDR3 DNA reads as TGTGCCAGCAGTCCGACAGCGTCGGATTCACCCCTCCACTTT.